A selection of T cell receptor beta chains follows, all from one sample in a study of blood T cell repertoires in COVID-19. Here immunoSEQ multiplex PCR was the method, and the copy in TCRdb shows in-frame clones only, minus some. The profile covers 200,000 to 300,000 clones, with around 86% appearing a single time and over 1.2% taken by the ten largest. Sequenced sample: peripheral blood. The receptors were gathered from a woman aged 35 to 49 who had recovered from COVID-19. CDR3s leave out the opening cysteine and the closing phenylalanine or tryptophan.

length,J,V,CDR3
13,TRBJ1-1,TRBV7-9,ASSSNDRGLGEAF
11,TRBJ2-5,TRBV6-2/TRBV6-3,ASSSRRGETQY
13,TRBJ1-4,TRBV7-2,ASSLVRGTDEKLF
11,TRBJ2-1,TRBV19,ASSIGPYNEQF
11,TRBJ1-2,TRBV6-2/TRBV6-3,ASSPGHVYGYT
13,TRBJ1-1,TRBV4-1,ASSQADRVYTEAF
15,TRBJ1-3,TRBV18,ASSGKAQGLSGNTIY
12,TRBJ2-5,TRBV10-1,ASSDETVQETQY
14,TRBJ1-6,TRBV10-3,AISESGEERNSPLH
11,TRBJ1-2,TRBV5-1,ASSSDPGGGYT
12,TRBJ2-5,TRBV19,ASSIRTGRETQY
14,TRBJ1-5,TRBV12-5,ASGLFNRVRDQPQH
11,TRBJ1-3,TRBV29-1,SVYGQGFDTIY
13,TRBJ2-7,TRBV10-3,AIGPTGTGRGEQY
11,TRBJ2-1,TRBV5-5,ASSYSRHNEQF
14,TRBJ1-5,TRBV19,ASSISGWSSNQPQH
15,TRBJ2-5,TRBV11-2,ASSSPLAGGPSETQY
14,TRBJ2-1,TRBV10-1,ASSQFAGGTVNEQF
12,TRBJ1-2,TRBV5-8,ASSFGTGGGGYT
12,TRBJ1-3,TRBV2,ASTDRASGNTIY
11,TRBJ1-1,TRBV5-1,ASSLRQGSEAF
12,TRBJ2-5,TRBV18,ASSPGLAQETQY
14,TRBJ1-2,TRBV7-2,ASSLSSLSGVHGYT
10,TRBJ1-1,TRBV5-1,ASRRDRGEAF